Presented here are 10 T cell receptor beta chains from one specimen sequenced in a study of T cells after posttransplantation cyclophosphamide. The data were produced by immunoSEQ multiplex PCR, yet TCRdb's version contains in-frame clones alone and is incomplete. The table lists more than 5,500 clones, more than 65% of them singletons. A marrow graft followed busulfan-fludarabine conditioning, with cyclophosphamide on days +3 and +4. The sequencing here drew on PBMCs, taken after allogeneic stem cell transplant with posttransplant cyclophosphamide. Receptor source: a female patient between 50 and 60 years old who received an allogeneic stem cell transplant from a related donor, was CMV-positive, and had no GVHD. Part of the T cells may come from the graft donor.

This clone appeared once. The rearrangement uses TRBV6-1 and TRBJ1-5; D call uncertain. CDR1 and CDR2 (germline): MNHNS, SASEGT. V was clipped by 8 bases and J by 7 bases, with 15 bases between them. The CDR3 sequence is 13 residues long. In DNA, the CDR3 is TGTGCCAGCTTGAGCACTAATACCCAGCCCCAGCATTTT. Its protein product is CASLSTNTQPQHF.

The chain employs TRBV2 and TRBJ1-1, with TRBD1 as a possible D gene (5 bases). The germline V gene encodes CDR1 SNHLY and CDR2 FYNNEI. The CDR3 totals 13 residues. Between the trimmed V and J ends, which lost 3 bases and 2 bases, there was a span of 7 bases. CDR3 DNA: TGTGCCAGCAGTGAGTGGGGCAACACTGAAGCTTTCTTT. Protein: CASSEWGNTEAFF.

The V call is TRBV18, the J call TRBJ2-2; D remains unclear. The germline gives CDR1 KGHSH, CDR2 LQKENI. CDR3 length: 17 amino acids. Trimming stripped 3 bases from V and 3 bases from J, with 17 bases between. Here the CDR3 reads CASSPFTESVDTGELFF. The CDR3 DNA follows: TGTGCCAGCTCACCTTTTACAGAGTCTGTGGACACCGGGGAGCTGTTTTTT.

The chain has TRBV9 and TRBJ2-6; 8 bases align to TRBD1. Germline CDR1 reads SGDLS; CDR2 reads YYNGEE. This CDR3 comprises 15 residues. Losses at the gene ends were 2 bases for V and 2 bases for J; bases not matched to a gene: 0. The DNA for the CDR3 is TGTGCCAGCAGCGTCAGGGGGCCTGGGGCCAACGTCCTGACTTTC. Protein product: CASSVRGPGANVLTF. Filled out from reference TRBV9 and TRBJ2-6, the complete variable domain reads DSGVTQTPKHLITATGQRVTLRCSPRSGDLSVYWYQQSLDQGLQFLIQYYNGEERAKGNILERFSAQQFPDLHSELNLSSLELGDSALYFCASSVRGPGANVLTFGAGSRLTVL.

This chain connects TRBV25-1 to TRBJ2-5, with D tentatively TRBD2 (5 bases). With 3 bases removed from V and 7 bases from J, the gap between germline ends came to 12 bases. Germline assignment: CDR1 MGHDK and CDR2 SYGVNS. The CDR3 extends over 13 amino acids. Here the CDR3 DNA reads TGTGCCAGCAGTGACGGGAATCTGGGGACCCAGTACTTC. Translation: CASSDGNLGTQYF.

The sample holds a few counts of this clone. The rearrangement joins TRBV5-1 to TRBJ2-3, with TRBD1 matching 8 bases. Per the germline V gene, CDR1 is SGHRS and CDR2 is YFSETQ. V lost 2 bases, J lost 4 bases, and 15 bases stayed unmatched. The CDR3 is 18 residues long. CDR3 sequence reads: CASSFSAGQGRLADTQYF. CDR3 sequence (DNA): TGCGCCAGCAGCTTCTCTGCCGGACAGGGAAGGTTGGCAGATACGCAGTATTTT.

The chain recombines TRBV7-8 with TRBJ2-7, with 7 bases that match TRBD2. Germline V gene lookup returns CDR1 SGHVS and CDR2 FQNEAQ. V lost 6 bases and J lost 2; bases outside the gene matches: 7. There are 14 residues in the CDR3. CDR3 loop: CASRVVAGPYEQYF. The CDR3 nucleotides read TGTGCCAGCAGAGTGGTAGCGGGCCCCTACGAGCAGTACTTC.

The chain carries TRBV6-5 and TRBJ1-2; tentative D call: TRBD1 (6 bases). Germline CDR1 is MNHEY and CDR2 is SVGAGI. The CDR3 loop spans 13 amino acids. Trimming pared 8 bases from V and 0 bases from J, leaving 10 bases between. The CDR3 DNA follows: TGTGCCAGCGGACAGACGCCTAACTATGGCTACACCTTC. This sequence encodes CASGQTPNYGYTF.

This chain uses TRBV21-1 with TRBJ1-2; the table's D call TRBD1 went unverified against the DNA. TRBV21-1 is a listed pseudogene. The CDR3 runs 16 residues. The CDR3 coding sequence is TGTGCCAGCAGCGACCGGGACAGACCCTATTTTTACGGCTACACCTTC. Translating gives CASSDRDRPYFYGYTF.

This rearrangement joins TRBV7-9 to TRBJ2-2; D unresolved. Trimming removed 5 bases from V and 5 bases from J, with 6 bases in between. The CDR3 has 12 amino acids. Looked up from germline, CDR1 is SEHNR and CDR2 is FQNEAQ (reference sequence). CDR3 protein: CASSGETGELFF. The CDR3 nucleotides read TGTGCCAGCAGCGGAGAAACCGGGGAGCTGTTTTTT. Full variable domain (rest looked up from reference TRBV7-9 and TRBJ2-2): DTGVSQNPRHKITKRGQNVTFRCDPISEHNRLYWYRQTLGQGPEFLTYFQNEAQLEKSRLLSDRFSAERPKGSFSTLEIQRTEQGDSAMYLCASSGETGELFFGEGSRLTVL.